The T cell receptor (beta chain) described here comes from a study of T-cell reconstitution after alpha-beta-depleted transplantation in children. This CDR3 is 15 amino acids long. V shed 4 bases, J shed 3 bases, and the junction held 5 bases outside the gene matches. TCRbeta library preparation incorporated unique molecular identifiers. TCRdb fed the PCR reads into MiXCR, producing one record per CDR3 protein. The data hold around 300,000 distinct CDR3 sequences, with around a tenth observed a single time. The chain is built from TRBV12-3 or TRBV12-4 and TRBJ1-4, with 7 nucleotides matching TRBD1. This TCR was recovered from a male patient aged 2-9 years who had a stem cell transplant for chronic granulomatous disease, so the T cells may come from the graft donor. The material was peripheral blood, obtained 180 days after TCRalphabeta/CD19-depleted stem cell transplant. The CDR3 DNA reads as TGTGCCAGCAGTTCACAGGGGTGGGCTAATGAAAAACTGTTTTTT. It is translated as CASSSQGWANEKLFF.